Each of the 7 T cell receptor beta chains below was sequenced from the same sample in a study of T-cell memory formation after mild COVID-19. MiXCR was run by TCRdb on the 5' RACE reads, yielding one entry per CDR3 protein. The data show about 250,000 distinct CDR3 sequences, approximately 15% seen once. The specimen sequenced was PBMCs or a T cell subset sorted from them (not recorded which). The receptor set was obtained from an adult woman who had mild COVID-19 (a few samples of this study predate the infection). Cell type and time point are not known.

This clonotype was detected ten times or more. The chain recombines TRBV5-1 with TRBJ2-7; D not resolved. Trimming removed 3 bases at V and 2 bases at J, with 9 bases between. CDR3 size: 13 residues. Germline V lookup: CDR1 SGHRS, CDR2 YFSETQ. For the CDR3, the DNA is TGCGCCAGCAGCTCCCGTACCGCCTACGAGCAGTACTTC. It specifies CASSSRTAYEQYF.

This clonotype was seen more than once but under ten times. J is TRBJ2-3 and V is TRBV9, with D unclear. The CDR3 totals 11 residues. Per germline, CDR1 SGDLS and CDR2 YYNGEE. Trimming pared 4 bases from V and 6 bases from J, leaving 6 bases between. CDR3 loop: CASSRMDTQYF. The CDR3 nucleotides are TGTGCCAGCAGCCGGATGGATACGCAGTATTTT.

Only a few counts were recorded for this clonotype. This sequence joins TRBV18 and TRBJ1-5; TRBD1 might be the D (6 bases). Trimming removed 3 bases at V and 3 bases at J, with 15 bases between. Germline V CDR1 and CDR2: KGHSH, LQKENI. The CDR3 extends over 16 amino acids. The CDR3 sequence: CASSPRQDVLNQPQHF. CDR3 DNA: TGTGCCAGCTCACCCAGACAGGATGTCCTCAATCAGCCCCAGCATTTT.

This clonotype occurred a few times. The rearrangement uses TRBV7-2 and TRBJ2-3; D gene ambiguous. The CDR3 is made up of 16 amino acids. Germline assignment: CDR1 SGHTA and CDR2 FQGNSA. V lost 2 bases and J 7 bases, leaving 19 bases between the germline ends. CDR3 sequence: CASSLSRVAAVYTQYF. CDR3 nucleotides: TGTGCCAGCAGCTTAAGTCGGGTAGCCGCCGTGTATACGCAGTATTTT.

The gene calls are TRBV10-3 and TRBJ1-2, with D possibly matching TRBD1 (5 bases). The CDR3 sequence is 13 residues long. V was trimmed by 7 bases and J by 3 bases, leaving 12 bases between them. Germline V gene sequence: CDR1 ENHRY, CDR2 SYGVKD. The CDR3: CAINGGGDYGYTF. CDR3 nucleotides: TGTGCCATCAATGGGGGAGGGGACTATGGCTACACCTTC.

The chain carries TRBV7-2 and TRBJ2-2; D remains unclear. This CDR3 comprises 13 residues. Germline V gene data show CDR1 as SGHTA and CDR2 as FQGNSA. V dropped 1 base and J dropped 6 bases, with 6 bases sitting between them. The CDR3 DNA sequence: TGTGCCAGCAGCTTAGTAGACCCCGGGGAGCTGTTTTTT. This codes for CASSLVDPGELFF. Supplemented by reference TRBV7-2 and TRBJ2-2, the full variable domain reads GAGVSQSPSNKVTEKGKDVELRCDPISGHTALYWYRQSLGQGLEFLIYFQGNSAPDKSGLPSDRFSAERTGGSVSTLTIQRTQQEDSAVYLCASSLVDPGELFFGEGSRLTVL.

This clonotype was counted only a few times. The V and J genes are TRBV2 and TRBJ1-2; possible D gene TRBD1, 6 bases. The CDR3 consists of 13 residues. Germline CDR1 reads SNHLY; CDR2 reads FYNNEI. V was trimmed by 4 bases and J by 7 bases, leaving 13 bases between them. As DNA, the CDR3 is TGTGCCAGCAGTGCCGGGACATTGCCTGGCTACACCTTC. It encodes CASSAGTLPGYTF.